This TCR beta chain stems from a study of ipilimumab plus nivolumab after autologous stem cell transplantation. About this clone itself: Its antigen is unidentified.

Starting 14 to 28 days after autologous transplant, ipilimumab 1 mg/kg was given. V was clipped by 2 bases and J by 1 base, with 5 bases between them. CDR1 and CDR2 (germline): WNHNN, SYGVQD (reference sequence). The CDR3 consists of 13 residues. Study results and limitations: Authors suggest TCR repertoire, Treg phenotype and gut microbiota support further study.

Only in-frame clones appear in the TCRdb table, and some are missing; sequencing was by immunoSEQ multiplex PCR. The table includes 84,000 or so clones, more than 80% detected once. This specimen consisted of PBMCs, obtained in a trial of ipilimumab plus nivolumab as post-transplant consolidation. The clonotype was recovered from a male donor with diffuse large B-cell lymphoma. This rearrangement joins TRBV10-1 to TRBJ1-1, with D unresolved. CDR3 loop: CASSERRNTEAFF. The CDR3 region has the DNA TGCGCCAGCAGTGAGAGACGGAACACTGAAGCTTTCTTT.